This T cell receptor beta chain comes out of a study of T cell responses to AZD1222 COVID-19 vaccine. This CDR3 region has 14 residues. Germline V gene sequence: CDR1 SGHAT, CDR2 FQNNGV. Trimming cost V 5 bases and J 10 bases, with 21 bases left between them. Measured with immunoSEQ multiplex PCR; TCRdb has only the in-frame clones, and not every one. Of fewer than 200,000 clones in the sample, around 90% were seen once. The TCR comes from an adult who received the AZD1222 COVID-19 vaccine. This material consisted of peripheral blood, taken 28 days after the second AZD1222 dose. V is TRBV11-2 and J is TRBJ2-7; tentatively, D is TRBD1 or TRBD2 (6 bases each). The CDR3 here is CASSPAGTRDLQYF. In nucleotides, the CDR3 is TGTGCCAGCAGCCCCGCGGGGACACGGGACCTTCAGTACTTC.